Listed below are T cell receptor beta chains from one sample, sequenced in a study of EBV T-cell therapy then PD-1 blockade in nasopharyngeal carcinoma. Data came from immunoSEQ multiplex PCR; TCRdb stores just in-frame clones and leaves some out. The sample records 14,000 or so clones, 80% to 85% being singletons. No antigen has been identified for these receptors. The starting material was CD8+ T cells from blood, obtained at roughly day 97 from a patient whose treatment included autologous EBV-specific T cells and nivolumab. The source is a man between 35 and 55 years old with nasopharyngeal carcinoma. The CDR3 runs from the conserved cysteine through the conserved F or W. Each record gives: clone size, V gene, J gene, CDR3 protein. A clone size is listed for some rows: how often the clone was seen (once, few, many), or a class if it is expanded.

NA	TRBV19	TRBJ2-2	CASSIGGGGPGELFF
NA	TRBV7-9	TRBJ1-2	CASSSSIYGYTF
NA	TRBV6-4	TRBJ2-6	CASSLTGGGSGANVLTF
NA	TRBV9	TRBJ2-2	CASSPGTVNTGELFF
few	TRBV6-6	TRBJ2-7	CASSYSPGRDEQYF
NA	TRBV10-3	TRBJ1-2	CAISESGGTLGYTF
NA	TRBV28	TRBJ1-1	CASSFPLGQGTNTEAFF
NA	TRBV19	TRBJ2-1	CASPSSRRRNEQFF
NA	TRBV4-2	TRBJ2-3	CASSQALVGTDTQYF
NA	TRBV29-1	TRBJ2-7	CSVGGQNYEQYF
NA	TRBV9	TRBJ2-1	CASSVRREDSYNEQFF
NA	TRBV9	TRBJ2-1	CASSVGGPSNEQFF
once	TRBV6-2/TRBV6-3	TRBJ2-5	CASSYSGAQETQYF
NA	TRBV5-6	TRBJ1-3	CASSLGGVGNTIYF
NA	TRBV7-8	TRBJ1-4	CASSRQYATNEKLFF
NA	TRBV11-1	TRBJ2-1	CASSLVGLNEQFF
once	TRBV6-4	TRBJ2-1	CASSDSPQGNEQFF
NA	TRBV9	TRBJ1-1	CASSHDRGLGTEAFF
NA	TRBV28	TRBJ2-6	CASWADSSGANVLTF
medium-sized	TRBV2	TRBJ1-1	CASSSGEAFF
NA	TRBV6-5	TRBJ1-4	CASSRTDDGGEKLFF
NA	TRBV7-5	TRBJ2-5	CVRSLETPSQETQYF
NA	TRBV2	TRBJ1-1	CASSDRGSAMETEAFF
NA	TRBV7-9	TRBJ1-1	CASSLAIGGNTEAFF
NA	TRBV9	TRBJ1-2	CASSAWDSRYGYTF
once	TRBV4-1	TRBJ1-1	CASSQHTAYTEAFF
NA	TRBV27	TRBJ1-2	CASSLQGGLGRYTF
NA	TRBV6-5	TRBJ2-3	CASSLAGLRDTQYF
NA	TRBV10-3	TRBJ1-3	CATQGGAVSGNTIYF
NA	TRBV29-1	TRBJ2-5	CSVETGGEGTQYF
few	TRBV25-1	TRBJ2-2	CASSVFEGVGPGELFF
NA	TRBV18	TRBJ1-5	CASSRSGTGNQPQHF
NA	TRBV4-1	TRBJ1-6	CASSQDVSRQLNSPLHF
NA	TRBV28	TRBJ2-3	CASSFSLATDTQYF
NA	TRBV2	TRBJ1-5	CASRRLFTGDLSNQPQHF
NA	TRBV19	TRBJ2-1	CASSSIHNEQFF
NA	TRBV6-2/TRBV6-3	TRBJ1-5	CASSTGRGRFQPQHF
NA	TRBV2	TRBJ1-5	CASSGLVGERQPQHF
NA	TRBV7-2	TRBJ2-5	CASSSDPGTVPETQYF
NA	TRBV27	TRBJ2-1	CASRPTGYYNEQFF
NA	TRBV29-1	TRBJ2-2	CSVEGLAGGHTGELFF
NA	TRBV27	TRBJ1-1	CASSSDRGRTEAFF
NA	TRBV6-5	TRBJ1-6	CASPGRSYNSPLHF
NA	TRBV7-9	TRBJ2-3	CASSFVAGGPADTQYF
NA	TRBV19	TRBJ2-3	CASSPAAYRTDTQYF
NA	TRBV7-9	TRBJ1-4	CASSFTGTNEKLFF